This T cell receptor (beta chain) emerged from a study of CD4 T cells in relation to SARS-CoV-2 and coronaviruses. CD4+ T cells from unexposed donors were obtained before the COVID-19 pandemic (2011-2018). The cells were cultured for around ten days before CD4+ T cells were isolated. Profiled with immunoSEQ multiplex PCR; TCRdb holds only in-frame clones, not every one. The sample holds around 12,000 clones; around four fifths are singletons and the top ten take around 12%. The ends were cut back, 4 bases at V and 6 bases at J, with 19 bases in the middle. The CDR3 runs to 16 residues. Germline V gives CDR1 SNHLY, CDR2 FYNNEI. To note about this clone: Its antigen is as yet unknown.

This chain uses TRBV2 with TRBJ1-5; the D is unclear. Sequences were obtained from CD4+ T cells from PBMCs, cultured in vitro. The TCR comes from a human donor in good health. The chain's CDR3 is CASSGQVWQDGQPQHF. DNA of the CDR3: TGTGCCAGCAGTGGCCAGGTATGGCAGGATGGTCAGCCCCAGCATTTT.